Listed below are T cell receptor beta chains from one sample, sequenced in a study of CD8 T cells in Susac syndrome. TCRdb re-derived calls from the immunoSEQ multiplex PCR reads in MiXCR, one entry per CDR3 protein. This sample yields a few hundred thousand distinct CDR3 sequences, of which approximately 90% are seen a single time; approximately 0.2% belongs to the top ten. The specimen sequenced was CD8+ T cells from PBMCs. These receptors were obtained from a human donor with multiple sclerosis. Each CDR3 is given with its conserved first and last residue. The D gene is left open where the match is weak. The listing skips clone size in some rows; elsewhere it reads once, few, many or a size class.

d_call: TRBD1; v_call: TRBV10-3; clone_size: NA; j_call: TRBJ2-7; cdr3_nt: TGTGCCATCAGTCCCGACAGGGGGCTTTCCTACGAGCAGTACTTC; cdr3_aa: CAISPDRGLSYEQYF
d_call: NA; v_call: TRBV4-1; clone_size: NA; j_call: TRBJ2-7; cdr3_nt: TGCGCCAGCAGCCATACGGACAACTCCTACGAGCAGTACTTC; cdr3_aa: CASSHTDNSYEQYF
d_call: TRBD1; v_call: TRBV6-4; clone_size: NA; j_call: TRBJ2-3; cdr3_nt: TGTGCCAGCAGCGGGACAGGGACCACAGATACGCAGTATTTT; cdr3_aa: CASSGTGTTDTQYF
d_call: TRBD1; v_call: TRBV12-3/TRBV12-4; clone_size: NA; j_call: TRBJ2-1; cdr3_nt: TGTGCCAGCAGAACCATACAGGGGACCTCCTACAATGAGCAGTTCTTC; cdr3_aa: CASRTIQGTSYNEQFF
d_call: TRBD1; v_call: TRBV3-1; clone_size: NA; j_call: TRBJ2-3; cdr3_nt: TGTGCCAGCAGCCAAGTATTCGGGACAGGGGGCGCAGGGAGTGGAGGAGATACGCAGTATTTT; cdr3_aa: CASSQVFGTGGAGSGGDTQYF
d_call: TRBD2; v_call: TRBV7-9; clone_size: few; j_call: TRBJ2-7; cdr3_nt: TGTGCCAGCAGCCCCACTAGCGGGGGTACCTACGAGCAGTACTTC; cdr3_aa: CASSPTSGGTYEQYF
d_call: TRBD1; v_call: TRBV5-8; clone_size: NA; j_call: TRBJ2-2; cdr3_nt: TGTGCCAGTCGGAGGACAGGGGTGGCCGGGGAGCTGTTTTTT; cdr3_aa: CASRRTGVAGELFF
d_call: TRBD1; v_call: TRBV24-1; clone_size: NA; j_call: TRBJ2-1; cdr3_nt: TGTGCCACCAGTGCCCTCGGACAGGGTGACAATGAGCAGTTCTTC; cdr3_aa: CATSALGQGDNEQFF
d_call: NA; v_call: TRBV5-1; clone_size: NA; j_call: TRBJ2-3; cdr3_nt: TGCGCCAGCAGCCCTGAACACAGAGAAGATACGCAGTATTTT; cdr3_aa: CASSPEHREDTQYF
d_call: TRBD2; v_call: TRBV20-1; clone_size: NA; j_call: TRBJ2-7; cdr3_nt: TGCAGTGCTAGAGATCGATCGGGCACTAGCGGGCGAAACCCCTACGAGCAGTACTTC; cdr3_aa: CSARDRSGTSGRNPYEQYF
d_call: TRBD1; v_call: TRBV6-1; clone_size: NA; j_call: TRBJ2-3; cdr3_nt: TGTGCCAGCAGCCAAAGGACAGGGGACATCCCAGATACGCAGTATTTT; cdr3_aa: CASSQRTGDIPDTQYF
d_call: NA; v_call: TRBV9; clone_size: NA; j_call: TRBJ2-7; cdr3_nt: TGTGCCAGCAGCGCCGTAGGCACTGACTACGAGCAGTACTTC; cdr3_aa: CASSAVGTDYEQYF
d_call: TRBD1; v_call: TRBV6-2/TRBV6-3; clone_size: NA; j_call: TRBJ2-3; cdr3_nt: TGTGCCAGTGTAACAGGGGCACGGGACGGGTCAGATACGCAGTATTTT; cdr3_aa: CASVTGARDGSDTQYF
d_call: NA; v_call: TRBV28; clone_size: NA; j_call: TRBJ2-2; cdr3_nt: TGTGCCAGCAGTTTAGGGCCAGGGGCCAACACCGGGGAGCTGTTTTTT; cdr3_aa: CASSLGPGANTGELFF
d_call: TRBD2; v_call: TRBV7-9; clone_size: NA; j_call: TRBJ2-5; cdr3_nt: TGTGCCAGCAGCCCCCGGACTAGCCCGCGACAAGAGACCCAGTACTTC; cdr3_aa: CASSPRTSPRQETQYF
d_call: NA; v_call: TRBV4-1; clone_size: few; j_call: TRBJ1-5; cdr3_nt: TGCGCCAGCAGCCAAGAGGGTTATAGCAATCAGCCCCAGCATTTT; cdr3_aa: CASSQEGYSNQPQHF
d_call: TRBD1; v_call: TRBV19; clone_size: NA; j_call: TRBJ1-2; cdr3_nt: TGTGCCAGTACCCGAGGACAGGGCTTCTCTTATGGCTACACCTTC; cdr3_aa: CASTRGQGFSYGYTF
d_call: TRBD2; v_call: TRBV7-6; clone_size: NA; j_call: TRBJ2-3; cdr3_nt: TGTGCCAGCAGCCCGGGACTAGCGGGAGTTGGGACAGATACGCAGTATTTT; cdr3_aa: CASSPGLAGVGTDTQYF
d_call: TRBD1; v_call: TRBV14; clone_size: NA; j_call: TRBJ2-2; cdr3_nt: TGTGCCAGCAGCCCGGACAGGACGAACACCGGGGAGCTGTTTTTT; cdr3_aa: CASSPDRTNTGELFF
d_call: NA; v_call: TRBV12-3/TRBV12-4; clone_size: NA; j_call: TRBJ2-1; cdr3_nt: TGTGCCAGCAGGGCGGCTGAGCAGTTCTTC; cdr3_aa: CASRAAEQFF
d_call: NA; v_call: TRBV3-1; clone_size: NA; j_call: TRBJ2-7; cdr3_nt: TGTGCCAGCAGCCAAGAGTCGACTAGTGGCTACGAGCAGTACTTC; cdr3_aa: CASSQESTSGYEQYF
d_call: NA; v_call: TRBV11-2; clone_size: NA; j_call: TRBJ2-2; cdr3_nt: TGTGCCAGCAGCCTCAGCCAAGCGAACACCGGGGAGCTGTTTTTT; cdr3_aa: CASSLSQANTGELFF
d_call: NA; v_call: TRBV27; clone_size: NA; j_call: TRBJ2-7; cdr3_nt: TGTGCCAGCAGGGCGGAATGGGACCGAAACTACGAGCAGTACTTC; cdr3_aa: CASRAEWDRNYEQYF
d_call: TRBD1; v_call: TRBV28; clone_size: NA; j_call: TRBJ1-5; cdr3_nt: TGTGCCAGCAGCATACGGACAGGGCGATCGTATAGGAGCAATCAGCCCCAGCATTTT; cdr3_aa: CASSIRTGRSYRSNQPQHF
d_call: NA; v_call: TRBV7-2; clone_size: few; j_call: TRBJ1-2; cdr3_nt: TGTGCCAGCAGCCCCCAGGGAGGGGCTTCGCACTATGGCTACACCTTC; cdr3_aa: CASSPQGGASHYGYTF
d_call: NA; v_call: TRBV24-1; clone_size: NA; j_call: TRBJ2-1; cdr3_nt: TGTGCCACCTCCGAACTAGCCTACAATGAGCAGTTCTTC; cdr3_aa: CATSELAYNEQFF
d_call: TRBD1; v_call: TRBV24-1; clone_size: NA; j_call: TRBJ2-2; cdr3_nt: TGTGCCACTAAGCCCCGACAGGGGAACACCGGGGAGCTGTTTTTT; cdr3_aa: CATKPRQGNTGELFF
d_call: TRBD1; v_call: TRBV27; clone_size: NA; j_call: TRBJ2-1; cdr3_nt: TGTGCCAGCAGTTTATTAGGGACAGGGGGCAGGGATGAGCAGTTCTTC; cdr3_aa: CASSLLGTGGRDEQFF
d_call: NA; v_call: TRBV7-9; clone_size: NA; j_call: TRBJ1-2; cdr3_nt: TGTGCCAGCAGCACAGTGGACAGCCTAGTAAACTATGGCTACACCTTC; cdr3_aa: CASSTVDSLVNYGYTF
d_call: NA; v_call: TRBV6-6; clone_size: NA; j_call: TRBJ1-1; cdr3_nt: TGTGCCAGCAGTTCCACAGGGTTGAACACTGAAGCTTTCTTT; cdr3_aa: CASSSTGLNTEAFF
d_call: NA; v_call: TRBV29-1; clone_size: NA; j_call: TRBJ2-5; cdr3_nt: TGCAGCGTTGAAGGGGGTGGGTACCAAGAGACCCAGTACTTC; cdr3_aa: CSVEGGGYQETQYF
d_call: NA; v_call: TRBV20-1; clone_size: NA; j_call: TRBJ2-7; cdr3_nt: TGCAGTGCTAGAGATCCGGGGAACGAGCAGTACTTC; cdr3_aa: CSARDPGNEQYF
d_call: NA; v_call: TRBV4-2; clone_size: NA; j_call: TRBJ1-5; cdr3_nt: TGTGCCAGCAGCCAAGTTAAGGGGACATCTGGGCCCCAGCATTTT; cdr3_aa: CASSQVKGTSGPQHF
d_call: TRBD2; v_call: TRBV7-3; clone_size: NA; j_call: TRBJ2-5; cdr3_nt: TGTGCCAGCAGCTTAGTTGGCGGGAGGGTGAAGGAGACCCAGTACTTC; cdr3_aa: CASSLVGGRVKETQYF
d_call: TRBD2; v_call: TRBV19; clone_size: NA; j_call: TRBJ2-1; cdr3_nt: TGTGCCAGTAGGACCACTAGCGGGGGGGCGATGGAGCAGTTCTTC; cdr3_aa: CASRTTSGGAMEQFF
d_call: TRBD2; v_call: TRBV28; clone_size: NA; j_call: TRBJ2-1; cdr3_nt: TGTGCCAGCAGTTTAGTCCTAGCGGGGTACAATGAGCAGTTCTTC; cdr3_aa: CASSLVLAGYNEQFF